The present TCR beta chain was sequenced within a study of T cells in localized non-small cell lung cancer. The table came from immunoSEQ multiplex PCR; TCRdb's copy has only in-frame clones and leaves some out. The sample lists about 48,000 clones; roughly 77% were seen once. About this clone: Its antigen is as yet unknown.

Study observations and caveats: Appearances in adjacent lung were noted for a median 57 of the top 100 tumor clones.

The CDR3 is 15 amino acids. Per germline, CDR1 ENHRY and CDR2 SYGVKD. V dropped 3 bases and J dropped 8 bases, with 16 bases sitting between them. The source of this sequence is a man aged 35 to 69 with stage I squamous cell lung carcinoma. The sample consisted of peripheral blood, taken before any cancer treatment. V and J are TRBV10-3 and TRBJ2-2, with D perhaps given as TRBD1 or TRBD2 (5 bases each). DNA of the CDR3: TGTGCCATCAGTGAAGGCTACCTAGCAGGGGGGGAGCTGTTTTTT. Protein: CAISEGYLAGGELFF.